This T cell receptor beta chain is from a study of T cell responses to AZD1222 COVID-19 vaccine. General study points: Regions 160-218 and 743-854 held dominance among vaccine-associated CD4 TCRs, which spanned spike. Baseline seropositives among AZD1222 recipients totaled only 5 or 6.

Concerning this clone itself: Antigen: not known.

The CDR3 contains 19 residues. The V gene end was trimmed by 2 bases and the J gene end by 0 bases; junction bases not matched to a gene: 10. Germline CDR1 MNHEY, CDR2 SVGEGT. Only in-frame clones appear in the TCRdb table, and some are missing; sequencing was by immunoSEQ multiplex PCR. The table lists around 110,000 clones, 85% to 95% of them singletons, with 2.5% to 3% in the top ten. The material was peripheral blood, obtained on day 0 of AZD1222 vaccination. The TCR originated in an adult in good health. This chain uses TRBV6-2 or TRBV6-3 with TRBJ1-5, with 10 nucleotides matching TRBD1. CDR3 region: CASSYVFGTGALSNQPQHF. The DNA of the CDR3 is TGTGCCAGCAGTTACGTTTTCGGGACAGGGGCCCTTAGCAATCAGCCCCAGCATTTT.